This T cell receptor (beta chain) was recovered during a study of T cells in Graves' hyperthyroidism and ophthalmopathy. V was cut by 6 bases and J by 4 bases, with 19 bases left in between. There are 16 residues in the CDR3. Germline V gene sequence: CDR1 MNHNS, CDR2 SASEGT. Using RNA transcripts as the source, TCR beta CDR3 regions were amplified. The HTBI primer set was used in a first-round RT-PCR of the TCR CDR3. Using its own MiXCR run on the multiplex PCR reads, TCRdb lists one record per CDR3 protein. The repertoire has fewer than 850,000 distinct CDR3 sequences, 15% to 20% of them found once; the top ten carry around 16%.

Sequencing input: blood. The clonotype comes from a man aged 50-60 years with Graves' hyperthyroidism. The rearrangement links TRBV6-1 to TRBJ2-1, with D perhaps matching TRBD1 (5 bases). DNA of the CDR3: TGTGCCAGCAGACCATCTTCAGGGTCTGGGTACAATGAGCAGTTCTTC. Encoded protein: CASRPSSGSGYNEQFF.